The sequence of this T cell receptor (beta chain) was determined in a study of blood T cell repertoires in COVID-19. Study as a whole: Acute-phase and convalescent COVID-19 samples originated in the United States, Italy and Spain. Nucleic acid was either cDNA or gDNA, and it came from T cells, B-cell-depleted T cells, or PBMCs.

This CDR3 has 11 residues. The ends were cut back, 1 base at V and 7 bases at J, with 4 bases in the middle. Germline loops: CDR1 SNHLY, CDR2 FYNNEI. Original methodology: Estimation of nucleated cell counts relied on the amplification of reference gene primers. Sequencing was performed with immunoSEQ multiplex PCR; in TCRdb, only in-frame clones are kept and a portion is missing. That table gives V, J and clone size, and the DNA gave D and trimming. This sample has 62,000 or so clones, with 75% to 90% found just once. The receptor's source is a human donor in a cohort sampled during active COVID-19. Sequencing was done on a sample of peripheral blood. The chain links TRBV2 to TRBJ1-2; D call uncertain. The CDR3, as DNA: TGTGCCAGCAGTGAAGGAGTTGGCTACACCTTC. This gives the protein CASSEGVGYTF.